The source of this T cell receptor beta chain is a study of glioma-infiltrating T cells after dendritic cell vaccination. Looking at the study overall: Glioblastoma patients came from Phase I and II dendritic cell vaccination trials. Dendritic cell vaccine was injected intradermally three times, biweekly.

The PCR used 60 V beta and 13 J beta primers. Here immunoSEQ multiplex PCR was the method, and the copy in TCRdb shows in-frame clones only, minus some. The table records around 97,000 clones, about four fifths of them present only once. PBMC sampling occurred before vaccination, two weeks after the third dose, and at progression. Per germline, CDR1 SGDLS and CDR2 YYNGEE. The CDR3 spans 13 residues. V shed 4 bases and J shed 6 bases, with 13 bases lying between them. This chain links TRBV9 with TRBJ1-2; D possibly corresponds to TRBD1 (6 bases). The starting material was blood, obtained before dendritic cell vaccination. The TCR originated in a human donor with glioblastoma. The CDR3 spells CASSRAGDDGYTF. As DNA, the CDR3 is TGTGCCAGCAGCCGGGCAGGGGACGATGGCTACACCTTC.